A selection of T cell receptor beta chains follows, all from one sample in a study of blood T cell repertoires in COVID-19. The method was immunoSEQ multiplex PCR; TCRdb's version includes in-frame clones alone and lacks a portion of them. The sample includes under 130,000 clones, about 91% of them seen just once. The sequenced material came from peripheral blood. Source of these receptors: a human donor in a cohort sampled during active COVID-19. Each CDR3 is given with its conserved first and last residue. A D gene is named only where the DNA matches it firmly. The size entry is marked missing in some rows and otherwise reads once, few, many or a size class.

clone size | J gene | D gene | V gene | CDR3 protein | CDR3 DNA
NA | TRBJ2-3 | NA | TRBV7-2 | CASSLMGARGTDTQYF | TGTGCCAGCAGCTTAATGGGGGCGCGAGGCACAGATACGCAGTATTTT
NA | TRBJ1-4 | TRBD1 | TRBV7-9 | CASRRGTGGIPTNEKLFF | TGTGCCAGCAGACGAGGGACAGGGGGAATCCCAACTAATGAAAAACTGTTTTTT
NA | TRBJ1-1 | NA | TRBV11-2 | CASSPSRLSGTEAFF | TGTGCCAGCAGCCCGTCGCGGCTCTCGGGCACTGAAGCTTTCTTT
NA | TRBJ2-3 | TRBD2 | TRBV27 | CASSSPGLAGGDTQYF | TGTGCCAGCAGTTCACCTGGACTAGCGGGGGGAGATACGCAGTATTTT
NA | TRBJ2-2 | NA | TRBV5-1 | CASSPGFTGELFF | TGCGCCAGCAGCCCAGGGTTTACCGGGGAGCTGTTTTTT
once | TRBJ2-7 | TRBD1 | TRBV27 | CASSTGGYEQYF | TGTGCCAGCAGCACAGGGGGCTACGAGCAGTACTTC
NA | TRBJ1-3 | NA | TRBV7-2 | CASSLEVQGSGNTIYF | TGTGCCAGCAGCCTGGAAGTACAGGGATCTGGAAACACCATATATTTT
NA | TRBJ2-7 | NA | TRBV7-3 | CASSQGPAPSYEQYF | TGTGCCAGCAGTCAGGGTCCAGCCCCCTCCTACGAGCAGTACTTC
NA | TRBJ2-5 | TRBD2 | TRBV6-5 | CASSGAGGQETQYF | TGTGCCAGCAGCGGCGCGGGGGGACAAGAGACCCAGTACTTC
NA | TRBJ2-2 | TRBD2 | TRBV9 | CASSVSGSNTGELFF | TGTGCCAGCAGCGTTAGCGGGTCGAACACCGGGGAGCTGTTTTTT
NA | TRBJ2-1 | NA | TRBV6-1 | CASSEELAPHYYNEQFF | TGTGCCAGCAGTGAAGAATTGGCTCCTCATTACTACAATGAGCAGTTCTTC
NA | TRBJ1-1 | NA | TRBV12-3/TRBV12-4 | CASSAKVYAEAFF | TGTGCCAGCAGTGCTAAAGTTTACGCTGAAGCTTTCTTT
once | TRBJ2-2 | NA | TRBV9 | CASSVGWGAGELFF | TGTGCCAGCAGCGTAGGTTGGGGAGCCGGGGAGCTGTTTTTT
NA | TRBJ1-1 | NA | TRBV6-1 | CASSEAGSLRGAFF | TGTGCCAGCAGTGAAGCGGGCTCTCTACGAGGGGCTTTCTTT
NA | TRBJ1-5 | NA | TRBV6-1 | CASSEAFKGKRGQPQHF | TGTGCCAGCAGTGAAGCGTTCAAAGGCAAGCGAGGTCAGCCCCAGCATTTT